The TCR beta chain described here comes from a study of blood T cell repertoires in COVID-19. Whole-study context: The cDNA or gDNA used as material had been derived from T cells, B-cell-depleted T cells, or PBMCs.

TCRdb's table, derived via immunoSEQ multiplex PCR, lists solely in-frame clones and lacks some. The sample has about 120,000 clones; approximately 85% are singletons. Material: peripheral blood. The sequence came from a woman aged 55-75 years with acute or convalescent COVID-19.

The DNA of the CDR3 is TGCAGCGTTTCGGGAGTTACGAACACCGGGGAGCTGTTTTTT. It encodes CSVSGVTNTGELFF. This chain uses TRBV29-1 with TRBJ2-2; tentative D call: TRBD2 (6 bases). Germline loops: CDR1 SQVTM, CDR2 ANQGSEA. This CDR3 has 14 amino acids. V lost 5 bases and J lost 0, with 10 bases in between.